The next 30 T cell receptor beta chains were all read from a single sample in a study of cytomegalovirus exposure and HLA in healthy donors. PCR primers comprised 60 Vbeta and 13 Jbeta primers. The method was immunoSEQ multiplex PCR; TCRdb's version includes in-frame clones alone and lacks a portion of them. In the table there are some 180,000 clones, over 75% of which are singletons. Sequenced sample: PBMCs. Receptor source: a woman aged 25-40 years in good health and CMV-seronegative.

The chain employs TRBV4-3 and TRBJ2-7, with TRBD1 matching over 8 bases. CDR3 length: 16 amino acids. The V gene end was trimmed by 4 bases and the J gene end by 7 bases; junction bases not matched to a gene: 15. From germline, CDR1 is LGHNA and CDR2 YSLEER. Here the CDR3 reads CASSPTSQGASVEQYF. As DNA, the CDR3 is TGCGCCAGCAGCCCTACAAGCCAGGGGGCCTCAGTGGAGCAGTACTTC.

This chain uses TRBV25-1 with TRBJ1-1; 9 nucleotides line up with TRBD1. The CDR3 runs to 14 residues. With 8 bases clipped from V and 5 bases from J, the junction kept 9 bases outside the gene matches. Germline lookup yields CDR1 MGHDK and CDR2 SYGVNS. The CDR3 nucleotides are TGTGCCAGCGTTAGGACAGGGGTGAGGACTGAAGCTTTCTTT. This translates into CASVRTGVRTEAFF.

This chain uses TRBV4-2 with TRBJ2-2, with 10 bases identical to TRBD1. The CDR3 is 16 amino acids. The germline V gene has CDR1 LGHNA and CDR2 YNFKEQ. V lost 1 base to trimming and J lost 5 bases; unmatched junction nucleotides: 4. CDR3 region: CASSQAGTGVTGELFF. Written as DNA, the CDR3 is TGTGCCAGCAGCCAAGCCGGGACAGGGGTGACCGGGGAGCTGTTTTTT.

This clone was seen a few times. J is TRBJ2-1 and V is TRBV9; TRBD2 matches at 9 bases. The J segment lost 14 bases and the V segment lost 0 bases, leaving 9 bases of the junction unmatched. Per the germline V gene, CDR1 is SGDLS and CDR2 is YYNGEE. The CDR3 loop spans 14 amino acids. The chain's CDR3 is CASSVGGSGGAEFF. DNA of the CDR3: TGTGCCAGCAGCGTAGGGGGTAGCGGGGGAGCGGAGTTCTTC.

V gene TRBV30 combines with J gene TRBJ2-7; maybe TRBD1 (6 bases). The CDR3 has 16 residues. In germline, CDR1 is GTSNPN, CDR2 SVGIG (reference sequence). Trimming removed 0 bases at V and 0 bases at J, with 15 bases between. This CDR3 reads CAWSVLGTLRSYEQYF. The DNA of the CDR3 is TGTGCCTGGAGTGTACTTGGGACACTCCGCTCCTACGAGCAGTACTTC.

This sequence joins TRBV10-3 and TRBJ1-6; 7 bases line up with TRBD1. Germline V gene lookup returns CDR1 ENHRY and CDR2 SYGVKD. J gave up 8 bases and V 5 bases, and 9 bases lay outside the gene matches. CDR3 length: 15 residues. In nucleotides, the CDR3 is TGTGCCATCAGTTCCACAGGGGCCAGGGATTCACCCCTCCACTTT. This translates into CAISSTGARDSPLHF.

The chain links TRBV4-1 to TRBJ1-1, with D unclear. Germline values: CDR1 MGHRA, CDR2 YSYEKL. V lost 0 bases to trimming and J lost 3 bases, with 11 bases between them. The CDR3 consists of 15 residues. The CDR3 bases are TGCGCCAGCAGCCAAGAGAGGGAGAGGGACACTGAAGCTTTCTTT. Translating gives CASSQERERDTEAFF.

The V and J genes are TRBV5-1 and TRBJ2-5; the match to TRBD1 covers 8 bases. Losses at the gene ends were 4 bases for V and 3 bases for J; bases not matched to a gene: 5. From germline, CDR1 is SGHRS and CDR2 YFSETQ. The CDR3 has 14 amino acids. CDR3 bases: TGCGCCAGCAGCCCCGGACAGGGCGAAGAGACCCAGTACTTC. Its protein product is CASSPGQGEETQYF. The full variable domain, its missing parts supplied by reference TRBV5-1 and TRBJ2-5, is KAGVTQTPRYLIKTRGQQVTLSCSPISGHRSVSWYQQTPGQGLQFLFEYFSETQRNKGNFPGRFSGRQFSNSRSEMNVSTLELGDSALYLCASSPGQGEETQYFGPGTRLLVL.

The chain joins TRBV2 to TRBJ1-5, with TRBD1 identical over 9 bases. The CDR3 runs to 18 residues. From germline, CDR1 is SNHLY and CDR2 FYNNEI. Germline trimming cut 2 bases from V and 4 bases from J; bases unmatched to any gene: 12. The CDR3 nucleotides are TGTGCCAGCAGTGAAATGGGACAGGGAAATTGGAGGAATCAGCCCCAGCATTTT. Its translation is CASSEMGQGNWRNQPQHF. Based on the CDR3 plus reference TRBV2 and TRBJ1-5, the full variable domain is EPEVTQTPSHQVTQMGQEVILRCVPISNHLYFYWYRQILGQKVEFLVSFYNNEISEKSEIFDDQFSVERPDGSNFTLKIRSTKLEDSAMYFCASSEMGQGNWRNQPQHFGDGTRLSIL.

The V call is TRBV5-6, the J call TRBJ2-7, with 9 nucleotides matching TRBD1. This CDR3 comprises 15 residues. CDR1 is SGHDT, CDR2 YYEEEE, per germline. V was clipped by 2 bases and J by 6 bases; unmatched bases: 9. The CDR3 sequence is CASSFVRTGVPEQYF. CDR3 coding DNA: TGTGCCAGCAGCTTCGTAAGGACAGGGGTCCCCGAGCAGTACTTC.

In the case of this clone: The identical CDR3 is also encoded by other nucleotide sequences in the sample. DNA for the CDR3: TGCGCCAGCAGCCTCCCGGAGGAGACCCAGTACTTC. Its protein product is CASSLPEETQYF. The genes are TRBV5-1 and TRBJ2-5; D remains ambiguous. The germline gives CDR1 SGHRS, CDR2 YFSETQ. V was cut by 4 bases and J by 5 bases, with 9 bases left in between. The CDR3 is 12 amino acids. The entire variable domain, with the rest obtained from reference TRBV5-1 and TRBJ2-5, is as follows: KAGVTQTPRYLIKTRGQQVTLSCSPISGHRSVSWYQQTPGQGLQFLFEYFSETQRNKGNFPGRFSGRQFSNSRSEMNVSTLELGDSALYLCASSLPEETQYFGPGTRLLVL.

This clone occurred once. This chain uses TRBV5-1 with TRBJ1-1; 8 bases match TRBD1. This CDR3 is built from 15 residues. CDR1 and CDR2 from the germline V gene are SGHRS and YFSETQ. V was pared by 3 bases and J by 0 bases, with 4 bases of the junction left unmatched. The CDR3 loop reads CASSSRGRLNTEAFF. The CDR3 DNA follows: TGCGCCAGCAGCTCCAGGGGGCGCCTGAACACTGAAGCTTTCTTT.

The chain combines TRBV19 with TRBJ2-3; 11 nucleotides align to TRBD2. The ends lost 3 bases at V and 3 bases at J; junction bases unmatched: 5. This CDR3 has 16 residues. The V gene's germline CDR1 is LNHDA and CDR2 SQIVND (reference sequence). The DNA for the CDR3 is TGTGCCAGTAGTATGCCCACTAGCGGGGGTACAGATACGCAGTATTTT. Translated: CASSMPTSGGTDTQYF.

The chain has TRBV29-1 and TRBJ2-3; 8 bases match TRBD1. The CDR3 loop spans 15 amino acids. With V trimmed by 6 bases and J by 0 bases, 8 bases remained unmatched. Germline V lookup: CDR1 SQVTM, CDR2 ANQGSEA. This CDR3 is CSVDSQGASTDTQYF. Written as DNA, the CDR3 is TGCAGCGTGGATTCCCAGGGGGCTAGCACAGATACGCAGTATTTT.

This chain uses TRBV7-3 with TRBJ2-1; TRBD2 matches at 14 bases. The junction had 9 bases not matched to a gene; V was cut back by 5 bases and J by 0 bases. This CDR3 region has 19 residues. Germline V lookup: CDR1 SGHTA, CDR2 FQGTGA. The CDR3 DNA reads TGTGCCAGCAGCCCCGGGACTAGCGGGGGCAGGAGCTCCTACAATGAGCAGTTCTTC. This gives the protein CASSPGTSGGRSSYNEQFF.

The rearrangement joins TRBV15 to TRBJ1-6; the D is unclear. Per the germline V gene, CDR1 is LNHNV and CDR2 is YYDKDF (reference sequence). Trimming took off 5 bases at V and 10 bases at J, with 9 bases between the two ends. The CDR3 is 12 amino acids. CDR3 amino acids: CATSGRSSPLHF. The CDR3 region has the DNA TGTGCCACCAGCGGTCGGAGCTCACCCCTCCACTTT. Variable domain in full (rest from reference TRBV15 and TRBJ1-6): DAMVIQNPRYQVTQFGKPVTLSCSQTLNHNVMYWYQQKSSQAPKLLFHYYDKDFNNEADTPDNFQSRRPNTSFCFLDIRSPGLGDTAMYLCATSGRSSPLHFGNGTRLTVT.

The chain joins TRBV18 to TRBJ2-7; 10 nucleotides agree with TRBD2. The germline V gene encodes CDR1 KGHSH and CDR2 LQKENI. V lost 1 base and J lost 4; bases outside the gene matches: 7. The CDR3 covers 16 residues. CDR3 region: CASSPQSLAGQYEQYF. In nucleotides, the CDR3 is TGTGCCAGCTCACCACAATCACTAGCGGGGCAATACGAGCAGTACTTC.

The chain couples TRBV7-9 to TRBJ1-1, with 7 bases matching TRBD1. Germline V gene sequence: CDR1 SEHNR, CDR2 FQNEAQ (reference sequence). Unmatched junction bases numbered 11, after V lost 5 bases and J lost 2 bases. The CDR3 covers 16 residues. In nucleotides, the CDR3 is TGTGCCAGCAGCCCGAGGGGGCAGGGGAGTAACACTGAAGCTTTCTTT. This translates into CASSPRGQGSNTEAFF.

The table lists this clone with a few counts. The chain joins TRBV5-4 to TRBJ1-4; D not resolved. V dropped 0 bases and J dropped 1 base, with 7 bases sitting between them. Germline CDR1 SGHNT, CDR2 YYREEE (reference sequence). This CDR3 is 15 amino acids long. The CDR3 nucleotides are TGTGCCAGCAGCTTGGTTGACATAACTAATGAAAAACTGTTTTTT. Translation: CASSLVDITNEKLFF.

The chain uses TRBV25-1 and TRBJ2-6, with a possible D match to TRBD2 (5 bases). Germline assignment: CDR1 MGHDK and CDR2 SYGVNS. CDR3 length: 16 residues. The V end lost 3 bases, the J end lost 0 bases, and 9 bases lay between the germline ends. The CDR3 reads CASSELGSSGANVLTF. The CDR3 coding sequence is TGTGCCAGCAGTGAGTTGGGGAGCTCTGGGGCCAACGTCCTGACTTTC. The entire variable domain, with the rest obtained from reference TRBV25-1 and TRBJ2-6, is as follows: EADIYQTPRYLVIGTGKKITLECSQTMGHDKMYWYQQDPGMELHLIHYSYGVNSTEKGDLSSESTVSRIRTEHFPLTLESARPSHTSQYLCASSELGSSGANVLTFGAGSRLTVL.

The chain employs TRBV7-3 and TRBJ1-5; D is possibly TRBD1 (6 bases). The CDR3 length is 13 residues. V lost 3 bases to trimming and J lost 6 bases, with 9 bases between them. Germline V lookup: CDR1 SGHTA, CDR2 FQGTGA. The CDR3: CASSLRGGQPQHF. The CDR3 region has the DNA TGTGCCAGCAGCTTGAGGGGGGGTCAGCCCCAGCATTTT.

V and J are TRBV7-8 and TRBJ1-1; 7 positions match TRBD1. This CDR3 is built from 13 residues. CDR1 and CDR2 from the germline V gene are SGHVS and FQNEAQ. With 6 bases clipped from V and 10 bases from J, the junction kept 11 bases outside the gene matches. CDR3 DNA sequence: TGTGCCAGCAGTCGGGGACAGTCCGGTTTAGCTTTCTTT. The encoded protein is CASSRGQSGLAFF.

This clone was seen a few times. The chain links TRBV27 to TRBJ2-1; D possibly corresponds to TRBD1 (5 bases). The ends were cut back, 6 bases at V and 2 bases at J, with 14 bases in the middle. From germline, CDR1 is MNHEY and CDR2 SMNVEV (reference sequence). The CDR3 runs 15 residues. The CDR3 loop reads CASRQRAGTYNEQFF. Here the CDR3 DNA reads TGTGCCAGCAGACAAAGGGCAGGGACCTACAATGAGCAGTTCTTC.

This chain connects TRBV7-8 to TRBJ1-3, with a tentative D call TRBD1 (6 bases). CDR3 length equals 16 residues. V was cut by 6 bases and J by 0 bases, with 15 bases left in between. CDR1 and CDR2 (germline): SGHVS, FQNEAQ. Here the CDR3 DNA reads TGTGCCAGCAGTTATACCGCGGGGGCCTCTGGAAACACCATATATTTT. This codes for CASSYTAGASGNTIYF.

The chain carries TRBV21-1 and TRBJ2-1; the listed D gene, TRBD2, was not tested against the DNA. TRBV21-1 is a listed pseudogene. The CDR3 is 13 residues long. CDR3 amino acids: CAIFGGFRGWQFF. CDR3 DNA sequence: TGTGCCATTTTCGGGGGGTTTAGGGGCTGGCAGTTCTTC.

This chain links TRBV6-5 with TRBJ2-1; D possibly corresponds to TRBD1 (6 bases). Germline assignment: CDR1 MNHEY and CDR2 SVGAGI. The V end was cut by 6 bases, the J end by 4 bases, with 16 bases between. The CDR3 is 15 residues long. CDR3 nucleotides: TGTGCCAGCAGGTCGGGACAAATATCTTACAATGAGCAGTTCTTC. Translated: CASRSGQISYNEQFF.

V and J are TRBV5-1 and TRBJ1-4, with 10 bases lining up with TRBD1. With 4 bases clipped from V and 7 bases from J, the junction kept 7 bases outside the gene matches. Germline V lookup: CDR1 SGHRS, CDR2 YFSETQ. CDR3 length: 15 residues. CDR3 DNA sequence: TGCGCCAGCAGCCGTGGGACAGGGGATATTGAAAAACTGTTTTTT. Translated, it gives CASSRGTGDIEKLFF.

This clone was counted a few times. V and J are TRBV5-6 and TRBJ2-7, with D possibly being TRBD1 (5 bases). V lost 6 bases, J lost 6 bases, and 28 bases lay in between. CDR3 size: 17 residues. Germline V lookup: CDR1 SGHDT, CDR2 YYEEEE. The CDR3 DNA reads TGTGCCAGCACAACCCGGTGGGCAGGGCAACCTCGCGGCGAGCAGTACTTC. It yields the protein CASTTRWAGQPRGEQYF.

The chain recombines TRBV25-1 with TRBJ1-3, with a weak D call TRBD1 (6 bases). V dropped 0 bases and J dropped 4 bases, with 16 bases sitting between them. This CDR3 has 17 residues. Germline lookup yields CDR1 MGHDK and CDR2 SYGVNS. CDR3 sequence: CASSEYRGFLSGNTIYF. In DNA, the CDR3 is TGTGCCAGCAGTGAATACAGGGGCTTTTTGTCGGGAAACACCATATATTTT.

V gene TRBV5-4 combines with J gene TRBJ2-3, with TRBD1 identical over 7 bases. Germline CDR1 SGHNT, CDR2 YYREEE (reference sequence). This CDR3 spans 14 amino acids. V trimming: 0 bases; J trimming: 4 bases; junction bases outside the gene matches: 2. DNA for the CDR3: TGTGCCAGCAGCTTGGAACAGGGGCCAGATACGCAGTATTTT. Amino acids: CASSLEQGPDTQYF.